Sequencing of this TCR beta chain was carried out in a study of OX40 agonist ivuxolimab in advanced cancers. Sequencing used immunoSEQ multiplex PCR; TCRdb keeps in-frame clones, though not all of them. The sample lists some 60,000 clones, roughly nine tenths occurring once. The CDR3 loop spans 17 amino acids. Germline loops: CDR1 KGHSH, CDR2 LQKENI. Trimming removed 4 bases from V and 1 base from J, with 18 bases in between. This material consisted of CD4+ or CD8+ T cells sorted from blood, taken in a trial of the OX40 agonist ivuxolimab. This clonotype was obtained from an adult with an advanced solid tumor such as melanoma, head and neck, liver or kidney cancer. The V call is TRBV18, the J call TRBJ2-3; D is perhaps TRBD1 or TRBD2 (6 bases each). CDR3 region: CASSQGPGGSGTDTQYF. The CDR3 coding sequence is TGTGCCAGCTCACAAGGCCCCGGGGGCTCGGGCACAGATACGCAGTATTTT.